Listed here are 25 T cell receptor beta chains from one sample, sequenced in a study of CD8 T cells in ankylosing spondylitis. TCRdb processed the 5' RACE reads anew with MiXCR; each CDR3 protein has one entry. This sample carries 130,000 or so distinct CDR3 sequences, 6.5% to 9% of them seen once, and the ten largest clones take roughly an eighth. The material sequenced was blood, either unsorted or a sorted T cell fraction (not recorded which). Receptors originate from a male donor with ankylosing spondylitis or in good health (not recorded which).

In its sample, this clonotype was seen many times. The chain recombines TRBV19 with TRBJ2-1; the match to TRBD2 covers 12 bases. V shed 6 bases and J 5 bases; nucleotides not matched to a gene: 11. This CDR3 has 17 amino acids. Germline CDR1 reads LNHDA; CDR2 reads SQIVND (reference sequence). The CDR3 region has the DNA TGTGCCAGTAGCTGGGCCCGACTAGCGGGAGCAGACAATGAGCAGTTCTTC. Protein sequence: CASSWARLAGADNEQFF. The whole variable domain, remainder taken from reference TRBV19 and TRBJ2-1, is DGGITQSPKYLFRKEGQNVTLSCEQNLNHDAMYWYRQDPGQGLRLIYYSQIVNDFQKGDIAEGYSVSREKKESFPLTVTSAQKNPTAFYLCASSWARLAGADNEQFFGPGTRLTVL.

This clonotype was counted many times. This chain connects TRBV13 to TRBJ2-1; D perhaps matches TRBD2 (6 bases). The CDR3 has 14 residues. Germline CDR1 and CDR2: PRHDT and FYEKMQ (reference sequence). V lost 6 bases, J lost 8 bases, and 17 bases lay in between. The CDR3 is CASSLGRHQDEQFF. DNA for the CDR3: TGTGCCAGCAGTCTCGGGAGACACCAGGATGAGCAGTTCTTC.

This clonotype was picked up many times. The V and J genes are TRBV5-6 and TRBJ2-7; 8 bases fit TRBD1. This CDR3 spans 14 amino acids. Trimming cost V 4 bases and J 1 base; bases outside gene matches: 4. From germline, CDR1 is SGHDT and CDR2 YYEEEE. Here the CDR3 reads CASSIDRGSYEQYF. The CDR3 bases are TGTGCCAGCAGCATTGACAGGGGATCCTACGAGCAGTACTTC.

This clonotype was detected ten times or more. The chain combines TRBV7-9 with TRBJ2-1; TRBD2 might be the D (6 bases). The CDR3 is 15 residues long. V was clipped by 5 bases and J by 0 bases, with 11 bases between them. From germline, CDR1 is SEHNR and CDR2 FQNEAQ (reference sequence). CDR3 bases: TGTGCCAGCAGCCAAACTAGCAACTCCTACAATGAGCAGTTCTTC. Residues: CASSQTSNSYNEQFF.

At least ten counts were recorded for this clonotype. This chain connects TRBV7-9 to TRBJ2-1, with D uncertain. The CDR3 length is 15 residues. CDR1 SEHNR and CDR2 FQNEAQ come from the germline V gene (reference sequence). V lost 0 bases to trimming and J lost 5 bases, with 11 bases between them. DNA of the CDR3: TGTGCCAGCAGCTTAGCTTTCCAAACTAACAATGAGCAGTTCTTC. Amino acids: CASSLAFQTNNEQFF.

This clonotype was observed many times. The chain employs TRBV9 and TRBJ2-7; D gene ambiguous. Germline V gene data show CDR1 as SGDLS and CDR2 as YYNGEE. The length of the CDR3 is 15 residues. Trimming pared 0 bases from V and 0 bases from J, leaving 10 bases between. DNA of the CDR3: TGTGCCAGCAGCGTAGGATGGGTAAGCTCCTACGAGCAGTACTTC. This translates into CASSVGWVSSYEQYF.

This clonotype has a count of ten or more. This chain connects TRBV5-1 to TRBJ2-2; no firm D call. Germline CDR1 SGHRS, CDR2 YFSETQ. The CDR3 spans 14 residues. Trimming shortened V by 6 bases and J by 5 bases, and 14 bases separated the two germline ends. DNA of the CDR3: TGCGCCAGCAATCCCAGCCCGAGGACCGGGGAGCTGTTTTTT. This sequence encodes CASNPSPRTGELFF. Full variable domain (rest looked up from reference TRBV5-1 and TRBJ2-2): KAGVTQTPRYLIKTRGQQVTLSCSPISGHRSVSWYQQTPGQGLQFLFEYFSETQRNKGNFPGRFSGRQFSNSRSEMNVSTLELGDSALYLCASNPSPRTGELFFGEGSRLTVL.

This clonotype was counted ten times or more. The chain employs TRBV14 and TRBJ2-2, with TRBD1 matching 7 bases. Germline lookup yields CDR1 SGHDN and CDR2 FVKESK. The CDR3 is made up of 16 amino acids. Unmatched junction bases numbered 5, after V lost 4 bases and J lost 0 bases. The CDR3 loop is CASSLFGTANTGELFF. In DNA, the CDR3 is TGTGCCAGCAGCCTCTTCGGGACAGCGAACACCGGGGAGCTGTTTTTT.

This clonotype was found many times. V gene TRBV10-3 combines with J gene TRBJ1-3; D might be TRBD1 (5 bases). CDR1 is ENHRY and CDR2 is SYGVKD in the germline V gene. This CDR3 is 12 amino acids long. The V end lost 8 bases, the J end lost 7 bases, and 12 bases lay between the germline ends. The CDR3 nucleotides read TGTGCCATCTGGGACGGCATGAACACCATATATTTT. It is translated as CAIWDGMNTIYF.

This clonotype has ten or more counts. In DNA form, the CDR3 reads TGCAGCGCAATGGAGGTACAGGGGGCTGTGACCCAGTACTTC. This codes for CSAMEVQGAVTQYF. The chain recombines TRBV29-1 with TRBJ2-5, with 9 bases lining up with TRBD1. Germline V gene sequence: CDR1 SQVTM, CDR2 ANQGSEA. Losses at the gene ends were 7 bases for V and 7 bases for J; bases not matched to a gene: 13. The CDR3 covers 14 residues.

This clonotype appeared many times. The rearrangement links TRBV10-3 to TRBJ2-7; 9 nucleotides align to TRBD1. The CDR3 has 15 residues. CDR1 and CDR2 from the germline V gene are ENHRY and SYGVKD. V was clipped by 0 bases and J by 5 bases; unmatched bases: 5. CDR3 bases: TGTGCCATCAGTGAGTCTGGGACAGGGCTCCACGAGCAGTACTTC. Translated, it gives CAISESGTGLHEQYF.

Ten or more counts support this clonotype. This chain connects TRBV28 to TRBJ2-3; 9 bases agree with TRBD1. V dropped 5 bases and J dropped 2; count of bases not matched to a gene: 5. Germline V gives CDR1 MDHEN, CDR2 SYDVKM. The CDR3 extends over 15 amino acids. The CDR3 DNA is TGTGCCAGCAGTCCCCGGGACAGGGTCACAGATACGCAGTATTTT. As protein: CASSPRDRVTDTQYF.

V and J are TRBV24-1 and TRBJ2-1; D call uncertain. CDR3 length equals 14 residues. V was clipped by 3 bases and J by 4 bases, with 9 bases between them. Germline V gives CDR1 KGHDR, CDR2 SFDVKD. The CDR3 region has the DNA TGTGCCACCAGTGATACTGGCCCATACAATGAGCAGTTCTTC. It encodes CATSDTGPYNEQFF.

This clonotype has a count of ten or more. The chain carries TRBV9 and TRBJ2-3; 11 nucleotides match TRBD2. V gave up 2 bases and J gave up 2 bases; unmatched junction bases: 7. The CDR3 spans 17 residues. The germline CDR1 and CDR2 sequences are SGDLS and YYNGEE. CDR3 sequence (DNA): TGTGCCAGCAGCGTTGGGACTAGCGGAACTACCACAGATACGCAGTATTTT. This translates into CASSVGTSGTTTDTQYF.

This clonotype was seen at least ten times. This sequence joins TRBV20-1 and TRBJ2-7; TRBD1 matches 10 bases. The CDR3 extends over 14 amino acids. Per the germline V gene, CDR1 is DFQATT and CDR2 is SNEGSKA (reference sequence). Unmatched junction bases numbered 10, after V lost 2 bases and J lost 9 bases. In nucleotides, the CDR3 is TGCAGTGCTAGAAGGGACAGGGGTTTCTTTGGGCAGTACTTC. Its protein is CSARRDRGFFGQYF.

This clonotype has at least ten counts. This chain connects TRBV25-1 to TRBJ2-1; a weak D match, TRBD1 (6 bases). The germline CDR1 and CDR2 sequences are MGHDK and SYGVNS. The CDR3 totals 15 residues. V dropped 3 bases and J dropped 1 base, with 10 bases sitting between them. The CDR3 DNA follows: TGTGCCAGCAGTGACCCCACAGGGTCCTACAATGAGCAGTTCTTC. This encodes CASSDPTGSYNEQFF. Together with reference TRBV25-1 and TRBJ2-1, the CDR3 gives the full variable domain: EADIYQTPRYLVIGTGKKITLECSQTMGHDKMYWYQQDPGMELHLIHYSYGVNSTEKGDLSSESTVSRIRTEHFPLTLESARPSHTSQYLCASSDPTGSYNEQFFGPGTRLTVL.

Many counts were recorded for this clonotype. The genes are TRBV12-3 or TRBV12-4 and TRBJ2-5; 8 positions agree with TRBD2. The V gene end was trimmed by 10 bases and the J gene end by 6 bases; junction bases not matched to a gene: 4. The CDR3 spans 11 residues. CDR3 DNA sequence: TGTGCCACACAGCGGGAGAAGACCCAGTACTTC. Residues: CATQREKTQYF.

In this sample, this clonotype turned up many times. Here the CDR3 DNA reads TGCGCCAGCAGCTTGGAGGCCCCCCAGCGGGGCCCACAAGAGACCCAGTACTTC. This gives the protein CASSLEAPQRGPQETQYF. The chain uses TRBV5-1 and TRBJ2-5; 7 bases agree with TRBD2. The CDR3 is 18 amino acids. Germline V gene lookup returns CDR1 SGHRS and CDR2 YFSETQ. The V gene end was trimmed by 0 bases and the J gene end by 2 bases; junction bases not matched to a gene: 13.

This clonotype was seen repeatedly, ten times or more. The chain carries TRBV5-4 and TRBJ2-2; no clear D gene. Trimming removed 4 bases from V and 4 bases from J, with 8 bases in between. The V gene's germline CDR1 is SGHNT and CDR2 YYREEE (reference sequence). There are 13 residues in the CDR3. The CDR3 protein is CASSTDPTGELFF. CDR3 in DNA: TGTGCCAGCAGCACCGACCCCACCGGGGAGCTGTTTTTT.

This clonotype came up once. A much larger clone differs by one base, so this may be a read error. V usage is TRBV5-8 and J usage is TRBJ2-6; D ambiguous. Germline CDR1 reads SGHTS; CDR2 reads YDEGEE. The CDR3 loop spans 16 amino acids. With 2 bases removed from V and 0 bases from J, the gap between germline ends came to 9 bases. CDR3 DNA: TGTGCCAGCAGCTTAACCAGGACCTCTGGGGCCAACGTCCTGACTTTC. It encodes CASSLTRTSGANVLTF.

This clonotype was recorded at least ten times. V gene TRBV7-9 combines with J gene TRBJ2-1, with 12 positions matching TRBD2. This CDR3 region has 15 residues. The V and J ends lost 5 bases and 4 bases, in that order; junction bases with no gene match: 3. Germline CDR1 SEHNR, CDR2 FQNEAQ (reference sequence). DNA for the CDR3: TGTGCCAGCAGCCACGGGACTAGCGGGTACAATGAGCAGTTCTTC. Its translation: CASSHGTSGYNEQFF.

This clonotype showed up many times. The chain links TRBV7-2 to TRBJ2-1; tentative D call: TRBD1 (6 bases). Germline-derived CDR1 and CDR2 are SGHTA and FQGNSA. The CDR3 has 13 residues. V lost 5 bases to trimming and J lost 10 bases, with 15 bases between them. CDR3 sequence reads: CASSLRQVAEQFF. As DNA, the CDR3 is TGTGCCAGCAGCCTTCGACAGGTAGCGGAGCAGTTCTTC.

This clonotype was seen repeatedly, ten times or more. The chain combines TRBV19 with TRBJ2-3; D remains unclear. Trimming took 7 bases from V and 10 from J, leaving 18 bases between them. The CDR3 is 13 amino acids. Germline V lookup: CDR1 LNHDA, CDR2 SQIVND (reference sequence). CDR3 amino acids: CASNSERHAAQYF. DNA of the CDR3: TGTGCCAGTAACTCAGAGAGGCACGCGGCGCAGTATTTT.

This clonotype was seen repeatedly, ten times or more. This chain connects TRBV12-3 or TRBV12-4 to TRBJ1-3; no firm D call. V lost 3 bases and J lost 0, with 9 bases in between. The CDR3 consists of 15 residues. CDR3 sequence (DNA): TGTGCCAGCAGTTTGCAGCGCTACTCTGGAAACACCATATATTTT. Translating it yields CASSLQRYSGNTIYF.

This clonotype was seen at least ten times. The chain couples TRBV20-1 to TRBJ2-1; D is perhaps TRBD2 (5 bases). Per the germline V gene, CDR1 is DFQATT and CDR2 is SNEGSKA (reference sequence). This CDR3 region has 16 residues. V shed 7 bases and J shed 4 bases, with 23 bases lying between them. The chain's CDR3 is CSVLAANQDRYNEQFF. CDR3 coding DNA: TGCAGTGTTCTAGCAGCAAATCAAGATCGTTACAATGAGCAGTTCTTC.